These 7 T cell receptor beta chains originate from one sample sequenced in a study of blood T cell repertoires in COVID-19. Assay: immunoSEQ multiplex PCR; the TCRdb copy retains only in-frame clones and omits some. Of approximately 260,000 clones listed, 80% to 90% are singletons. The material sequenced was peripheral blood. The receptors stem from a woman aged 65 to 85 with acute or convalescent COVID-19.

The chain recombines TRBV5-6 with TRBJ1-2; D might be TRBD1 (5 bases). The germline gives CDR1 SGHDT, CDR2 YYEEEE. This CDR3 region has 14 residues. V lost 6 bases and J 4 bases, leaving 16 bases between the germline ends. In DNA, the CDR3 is TGTGCCAGCAACATTTGGGGGGTGGGCTATGGCTACACCTTC. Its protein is CASNIWGVGYGYTF.

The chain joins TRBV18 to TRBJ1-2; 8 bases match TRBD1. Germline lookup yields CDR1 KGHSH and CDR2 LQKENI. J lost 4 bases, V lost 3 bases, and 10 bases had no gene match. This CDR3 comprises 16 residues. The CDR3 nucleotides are TGTGCCAGCTCACCGCCGGGCGGACAGGGTGGCTATGGCTACACCTTC. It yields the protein CASSPPGGQGGYGYTF.

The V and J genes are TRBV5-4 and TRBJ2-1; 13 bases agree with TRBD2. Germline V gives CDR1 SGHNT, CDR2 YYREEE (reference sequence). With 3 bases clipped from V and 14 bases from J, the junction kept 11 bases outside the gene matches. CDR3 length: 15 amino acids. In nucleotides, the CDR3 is TGTGCCAGCAGCTCGGGACTAGCGGGGCCCTCTGGGGAGTTCTTC. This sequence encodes CASSSGLAGPSGEFF.

CDR3 amino acids: CASSMGLAGGQETQYF. The CDR3 nucleotides are TGCGCCAGCAGCATGGGACTAGCGGGGGGCCAAGAGACCCAGTACTTC. The chain carries TRBV5-1 and TRBJ2-5; 15 nucleotides match TRBD2. Germline lookup yields CDR1 SGHRS and CDR2 YFSETQ. The CDR3 extends over 16 amino acids. V was clipped by 4 bases and J by 1 base; unmatched bases: 2.

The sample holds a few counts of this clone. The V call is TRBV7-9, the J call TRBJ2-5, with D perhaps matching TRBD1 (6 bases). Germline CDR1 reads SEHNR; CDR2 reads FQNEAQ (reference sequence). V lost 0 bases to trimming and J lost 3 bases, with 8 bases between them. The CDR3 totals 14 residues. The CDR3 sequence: CASSLAGAEETQYF. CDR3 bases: TGTGCCAGCAGCTTAGCGGGGGCAGAAGAGACCCAGTACTTC.

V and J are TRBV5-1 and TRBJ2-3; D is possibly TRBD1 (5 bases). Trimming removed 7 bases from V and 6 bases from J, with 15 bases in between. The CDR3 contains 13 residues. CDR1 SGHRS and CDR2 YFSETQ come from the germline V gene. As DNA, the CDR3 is TGCGCCAGCGGGTATACTGGGGCGGATACGCAGTATTTT. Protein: CASGYTGADTQYF.

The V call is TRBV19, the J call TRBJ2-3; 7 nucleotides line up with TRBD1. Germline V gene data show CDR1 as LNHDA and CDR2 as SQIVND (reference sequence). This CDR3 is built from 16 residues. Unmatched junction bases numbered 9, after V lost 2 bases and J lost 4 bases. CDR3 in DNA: TGTGCCAGTAGTATAAGAGGGGGCTTGTTCCCAGATACGCAGTATTTT. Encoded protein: CASSIRGGLFPDTQYF.